This T cell receptor beta chain is from a study of T cell responses to AZD1222 COVID-19 vaccine (dated by TCRdb to the early 2020s). Some background on the complete study: TCR sequencing covered 233 trial participants: 200 to 220 given two doses of AZD1222 and around 25 given two doses of MenACWY control vaccine. Enrollment into the trials was organized by age into subgroups of 18-55, 56-69 and 70-plus years, and those subgroups contained roughly 150, 30 and 60 TCR-sequenced participants, respectively. Beyond this particular receptor, the publication reports: Spike-specific TCR breadth and depth rose significantly after two AZD1222 doses compared with day 0 and with MenACWY recipients. Participants were mostly white British, with more females than males. The authors suggested clonal diversity may have been underestimated. The vaccine-associated CD4 TCRs covered the entire spike protein, and the dominant responses fell in regions 160-218 and 743-854. No day 14 peak-response samples were available, so repertoires were characterized only after the peak T cell response. Conclusions about previously exposed vaccinees are limited because only six or seven AZD1222 recipients were SARS-CoV-2 seropositive at baseline. Reportedly, almost half of the unique spike-specific TCRs recognized epitopes lying outside the regions that are mutated in the B.1.351 and B.1.1.7 variants. The 56-69-year group was small, and its depth increase did not reach significance, likely because of low power.

The CDR3 regions of human TCRbeta chains were analyzed by immunosequencing. In the source study's methods: TCRs in the repertoires were matched against a reference library of SARS-CoV-2-specific TCRs that had been generated with the MIRA antigen-specificity platform. Breadth meant the fraction of unique TCRs that were SARS-CoV-2-associated, whereas depth meant the fraction of total T cells that were SARS-CoV-2-associated. Each spike-specific TCR was assigned to its reactive spike region and to a CD4 or CD8 class using the MIRA data. Log10-transformed breadth and depth values were compared by one-way ANOVA with Sidak's multiple comparisons tests. Here the immuneACCESS table is served through TCRdb, limited to in-frame sequences with V and J called. Missing clones are a known gap in these copies; in checked studies unresolved V genes cover under half, and the rest lacks a known reason. V, J and clone size were drawn from that table, and D and trimming were deduced from the DNA. The sample data list approximately 84,000 clones, and roughly 85% of these were observed just once. About 1.3% of the sample is taken by the ten largest.

With regard to this clone: Its cognate antigen has yet to be identified. Base quality data are lacking; no much larger clone is found one base away.

Reading the label with the study, this specimen's time point is: about 28 days (+/-7) after the second vaccine dose. AZD1222 recipients given second doses at about 4 weeks or at about 12 weeks were pooled, since spike-specific TCR depth and breadth were not found to differ between the two schedules. Samples from vaccinated people were obtained from the UK trials COV001 and COV002, which included a single-blind randomized controlled phase 2/3 trial of AZD1222 (ChAdOx1 nCoV-19) in healthy adults. Trial participant PBMC samples were collected at day 0 and day 28 after the second dose for TCRbeta chain sequencing. This specimen was peripheral blood, taken 28 days after the second AZD1222 dose. This sequence was found in an adult who received the AZD1222 COVID-19 vaccine.

In nucleotide form, the sequence is TGTGCCAGCAGTTTGCGTGGAAACACTGAAGCTTTCTTT. It translates as CASSLRGNTEAFF. The V gene is TRBV27 and the J gene is TRBJ1-1, with the identity of the D gene unclear. CDR1 MNHEY and CDR2 SMNVEV were looked up in the germline V gene (reference sequence). Including cysteine and phenylalanine, the CDR3 has 13 amino acids. Just the 39-base CDR3 DNA is kept, in frame starting at base 1. V gives up 3 bases and J gives up 2 bases, and the segment between their germline ends measures 7 bases.